This is a list of T cell receptor beta chains from one sample in a study of blood T cell repertoires in COVID-19. The protocol was immunoSEQ multiplex PCR, while the TCRdb copy is restricted to in-frame clones and leaves out a portion. This table has 30,000 to 40,000 clones, roughly 88% appearing once. What was sequenced was peripheral blood. Receptor source: a man aged 55-75 years with active COVID-19. Each CDR3 is given with its conserved first and last residue. The order of the fields is V gene, CDR3 protein.

TRBV5-1 | CASKVARGVADTQYF
TRBV27 | CASSPPGTAYNEQFF
TRBV5-6 | CASSFGRDSPLHF
TRBV19 | CASSMGGISGNQPQHF
TRBV6-5 | CASSRGHSTDTQYF
TRBV10-3 | CAIQTSGTYEQYF
TRBV18 | CASGAGFSGANVLTF
TRBV27 | CASRSVTGELFF
TRBV5-4 | CASSSASGGDTQYF
TRBV9 | CASSVEGGQGGETQYF
TRBV6-6 | CASSLSGSRNEQFF
TRBV19 | CASSLRRGIIKNIQYF
TRBV10-1 | CASSRGSSEQYF
TRBV5-1 | CASTTGTGNNEQFF
TRBV18 | CASSAMTGANTEAFF
TRBV7-2 | CASSLGQAPETQYF
TRBV5-5 | CASSLHGTSSLAYNEQFF
TRBV19 | CASSINRATDTQYF
TRBV4-1 | CASSQAFGTGVYGYTF
TRBV15 | CATSRGTGPEKLFF
TRBV7-9 | CASSFSTSGSTDTQYF
TRBV24-1 | CATSDFVWDRAPYSNQPQHF
TRBV6-2/TRBV6-3 | CASSTWTSGRTDTQYF
TRBV5-1 | CASSLVDRVINEQFF
TRBV1 | CTSSQDLTGQETQYF
TRBV7-9 | CASSLVVSGVSYNEQFF
TRBV28 | CASSFRQPDTQYF
TRBV5-6 | CASSLGRVETQYF
TRBV10-1 | CASSESLIGGNNEQFF
TRBV19 | CASSLDIEQYF
TRBV20-1 | CSAEHSREQYF
TRBV11-2 | CASSLSRQGVNEKLFF
TRBV2 | CASRSGRRQNTGELFF
TRBV3-1/TRBV3-2 | CASSQAGTGDTDTQYF
TRBV5-1 | CASSLGGDRYSPLHF
TRBV11-2 | CASSTPPAANTGELFF
TRBV10-1 | CASSDPGLAGGLTGELFF
TRBV3-1/TRBV3-2 | CASSQVGRISGGELFF
TRBV7-2 | CASSSRIMAGNTIYF
TRBV5-5 | CASRPTRQSLNTGELFF
TRBV28 | CASWGARPNEKLFF
TRBV15 | CATSRDGSLLAGGNEQFF
TRBV4-1 | CASSQGPSGRGYTGELFF
TRBV9 | CASSVLAGEIYEQYF
TRBV29-1 | CSVRTSGKKTQYF
TRBV5-1 | CASSLEGQGNSPLHF
TRBV18 | CASSPAGTGNNSPLHF
TRBV11-2 | CASSHGLAENNEQFF
TRBV27 | CASSPRVPVSYEQYF
TRBV12-5 | CASGTMTYNEQFF
TRBV27 | CASSIDIYYEQYF